This T cell receptor beta chain was sequenced during a study of identical twins. The study, taken as a whole, reports: Clonotypes of the beta chain that were abundant in cord blood carried fewer insertions (memory repertoires showed none).

Germline-derived CDR1 and CDR2 are ENHRY and SYGVKD. This CDR3 has 13 amino acids. The V end was cut by 11 bases, the J end by 0 bases, with 14 bases between. A universal primer site was created by template switching, with the cDNA bearing unique molecular identifiers. TCRdb used MiXCR to reprocess the 5' RACE reads, holding one entry per CDR3 protein. This sample has hundreds of thousands of distinct CDR3 sequences, with 15% to 20% found just once. Comments on this clonotype: Its cognate antigen is unknown.

The sample was also linked to a second study, of T cells expressing NK-cell markers. From that report: One of eight sequenced donors was HCMV-seronegative; the other seven were seropositive. Sorting in several experiments was restricted by an anti-gamma-delta TCR antibody to alpha-beta TCR T cells.

The V and J genes are TRBV10-3 and TRBJ2-7; D tentatively reads TRBD1 or TRBD2 (7 bases each). The sequence was collected from a woman younger than 30 in good health. What was sequenced was PBMCs. In DNA form, the CDR3 reads TGTGCCGCCAGGGGGGGGGACTCCTACGAGCAGTACTTC. Translating gives CAARGGDSYEQYF.